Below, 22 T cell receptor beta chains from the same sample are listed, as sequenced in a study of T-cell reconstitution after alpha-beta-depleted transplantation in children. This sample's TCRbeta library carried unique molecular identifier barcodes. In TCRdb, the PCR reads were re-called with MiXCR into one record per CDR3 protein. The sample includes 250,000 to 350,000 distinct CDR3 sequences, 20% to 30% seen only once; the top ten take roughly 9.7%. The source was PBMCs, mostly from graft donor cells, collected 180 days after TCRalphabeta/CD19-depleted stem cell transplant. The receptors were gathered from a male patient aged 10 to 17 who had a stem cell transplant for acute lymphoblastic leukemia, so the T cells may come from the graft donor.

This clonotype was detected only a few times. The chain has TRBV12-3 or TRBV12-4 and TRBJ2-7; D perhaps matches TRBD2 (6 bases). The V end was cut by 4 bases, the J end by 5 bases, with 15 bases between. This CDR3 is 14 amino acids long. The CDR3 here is CASSYGPPGDEQYF. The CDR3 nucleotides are TGTGCCAGCAGTTATGGGCCTCCGGGGGACGAGCAGTACTTC.

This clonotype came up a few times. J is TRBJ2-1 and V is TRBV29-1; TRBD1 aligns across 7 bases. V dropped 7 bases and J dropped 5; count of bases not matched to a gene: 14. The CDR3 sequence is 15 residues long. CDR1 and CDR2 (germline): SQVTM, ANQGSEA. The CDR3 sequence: CSAEGAPWLHNEQFF. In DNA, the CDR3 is TGCAGCGCCGAGGGGGCGCCGTGGCTACACAATGAGCAGTTCTTC.

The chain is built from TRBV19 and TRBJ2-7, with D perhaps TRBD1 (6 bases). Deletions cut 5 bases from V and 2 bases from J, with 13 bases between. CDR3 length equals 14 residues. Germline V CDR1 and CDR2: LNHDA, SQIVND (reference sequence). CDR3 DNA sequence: TGTGCCAGTAGTCCCAGGGGCCTTACCTACGAGCAGTACTTC. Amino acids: CASSPRGLTYEQYF.

CDR3 protein: CASSFRASGTDTQYF. The CDR3 DNA sequence: TGTGCCAGCAGCTTCCGGGCTAGCGGCACAGATACGCAGTATTTT. V is TRBV7-3 and J is TRBJ2-3; D is possibly TRBD2 (6 bases). Deletions cut 3 bases from V and 1 base from J, with 11 bases between. The CDR3 length is 15 residues. The germline CDR1 and CDR2 sequences are SGHTA and FQGTGA.

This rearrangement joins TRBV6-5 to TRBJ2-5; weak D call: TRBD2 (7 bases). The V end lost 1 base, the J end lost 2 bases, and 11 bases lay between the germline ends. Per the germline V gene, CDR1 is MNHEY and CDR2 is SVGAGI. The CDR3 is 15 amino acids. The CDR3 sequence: CASSYLGGGQETQYF. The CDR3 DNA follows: TGTGCCAGCAGTTACTTAGGGGGAGGGCAAGAGACCCAGTACTTC.

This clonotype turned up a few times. CDR3 bases: TGTGCCAGCAGCCAATTCGATAGTAGATCCGGGGAGCTGTTTTTT. It translates to CASSQFDSRSGELFF. The J gene is TRBJ2-2, the V gene TRBV16; no reliable D call. The CDR3 covers 15 residues. The V gene's germline CDR1 is KGHSY and CDR2 FQNENV. V was trimmed by 1 base and J by 6 bases, leaving 12 bases between them.

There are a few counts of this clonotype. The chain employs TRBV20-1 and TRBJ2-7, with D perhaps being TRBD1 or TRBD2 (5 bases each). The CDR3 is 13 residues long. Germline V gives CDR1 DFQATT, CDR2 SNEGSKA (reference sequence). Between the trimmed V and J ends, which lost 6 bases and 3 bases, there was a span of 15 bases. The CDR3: CSANSGAVYEQYF. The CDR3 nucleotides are TGCAGTGCCAACTCCGGGGCCGTCTACGAGCAGTACTTC.

The CDR3 reads CSARAVGGRYEQYF. The CDR3 nucleotides are TGCAGTGCTAGAGCGGTGGGAGGGCGGTACGAGCAGTACTTC. The V gene is TRBV20-1, the J gene TRBJ2-7, with TRBD2 matching over 7 bases. The germline V gene encodes CDR1 DFQATT and CDR2 SNEGSKA (reference sequence). This CDR3 is 14 amino acids long. Trimming removed 1 base from V and 4 bases from J; junction bases left unmatched: 7.

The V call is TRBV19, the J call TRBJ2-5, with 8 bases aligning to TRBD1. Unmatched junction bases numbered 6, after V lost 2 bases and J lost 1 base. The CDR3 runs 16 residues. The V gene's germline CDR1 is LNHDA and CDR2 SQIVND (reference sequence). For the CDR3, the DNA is TGTGCCAGTAGTATAAGCCCAGGGGGCGGCCAAGAGACCCAGTACTTC. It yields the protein CASSISPGGGQETQYF.

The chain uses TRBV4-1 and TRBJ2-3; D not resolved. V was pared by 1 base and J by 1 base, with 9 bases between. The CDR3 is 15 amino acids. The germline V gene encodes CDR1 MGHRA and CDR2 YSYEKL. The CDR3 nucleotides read TGCGCCAGCAGCCAAGGGGGAAGGGGCACAGATACGCAGTATTTT. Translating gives CASSQGGRGTDTQYF.

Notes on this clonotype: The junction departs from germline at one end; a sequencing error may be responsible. In DNA form, the CDR3 reads TGCGCTAGCAGCCCCTGGACAGGTTCGGGCTACACCTTC. Translation: CASSPWTGSGYTF. The chain employs TRBV5-1 and TRBJ1-2; 7 nucleotides agree with TRBD1. The V gene's germline CDR1 is SGHRS and CDR2 YFSETQ. This CDR3 comprises 13 residues.

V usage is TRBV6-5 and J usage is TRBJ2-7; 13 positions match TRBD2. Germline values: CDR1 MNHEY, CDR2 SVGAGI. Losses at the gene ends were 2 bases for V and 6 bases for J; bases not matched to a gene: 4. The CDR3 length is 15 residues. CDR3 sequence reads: CASSYPGLAGSEQYF. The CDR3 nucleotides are TGTGCCAGCAGTTACCCGGGACTAGCGGGAAGCGAGCAGTACTTC.

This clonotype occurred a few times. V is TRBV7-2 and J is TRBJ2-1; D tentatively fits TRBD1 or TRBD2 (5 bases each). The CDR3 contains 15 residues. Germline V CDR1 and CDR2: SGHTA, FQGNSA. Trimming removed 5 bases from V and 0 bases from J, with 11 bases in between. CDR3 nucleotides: TGTGCCAGCAGCCCGGGACCCTACTCCTACAATGAGCAGTTCTTC. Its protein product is CASSPGPYSYNEQFF. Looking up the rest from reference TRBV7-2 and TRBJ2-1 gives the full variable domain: GAGVSQSPSNKVTEKGKDVELRCDPISGHTALYWYRQSLGQGLEFLIYFQGNSAPDKSGLPSDRFSAERTGGSVSTLTIQRTQQEDSAVYLCASSPGPYSYNEQFFGPGTRLTVL.

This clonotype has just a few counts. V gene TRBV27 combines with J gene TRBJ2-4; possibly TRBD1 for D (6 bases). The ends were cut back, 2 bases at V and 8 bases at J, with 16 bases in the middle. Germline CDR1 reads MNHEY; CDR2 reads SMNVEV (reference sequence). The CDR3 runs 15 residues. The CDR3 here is CASSLPGQPIHIQYF. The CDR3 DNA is TGTGCCAGCAGTTTACCTGGACAGCCAATACACATTCAGTACTTC.

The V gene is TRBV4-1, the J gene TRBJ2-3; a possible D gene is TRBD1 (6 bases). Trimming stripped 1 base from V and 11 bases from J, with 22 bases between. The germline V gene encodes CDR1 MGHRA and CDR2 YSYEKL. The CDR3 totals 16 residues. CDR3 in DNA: TGCGCCAGCAGCCAAGCGATCAGGGGAAGCACAGATGAGCAGTATTTT. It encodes CASSQAIRGSTDEQYF.

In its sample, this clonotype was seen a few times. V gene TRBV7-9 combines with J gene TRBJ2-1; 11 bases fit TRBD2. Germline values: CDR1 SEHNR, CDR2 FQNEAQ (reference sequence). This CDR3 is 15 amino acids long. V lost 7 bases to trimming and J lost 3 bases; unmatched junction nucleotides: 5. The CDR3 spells CASTLGLADYNEQFF. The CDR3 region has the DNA TGTGCCAGCACTTTGGGACTAGCGGACTACAATGAGCAGTTCTTC.

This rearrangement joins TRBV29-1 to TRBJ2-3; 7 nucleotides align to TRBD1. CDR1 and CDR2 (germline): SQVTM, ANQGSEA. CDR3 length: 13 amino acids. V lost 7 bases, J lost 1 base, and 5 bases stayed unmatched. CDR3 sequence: CSGIDRGTDTQYF. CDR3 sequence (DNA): TGCAGCGGAATAGACAGGGGCACAGATACGCAGTATTTT.

CDR3 nucleotide sequence: TGTGCCAGCAGCTTAGGGGACTTCCTCTACAATGAGCAGTTCTTC. Its protein product is CASSLGDFLYNEQFF. This chain connects TRBV7-9 to TRBJ2-1; a weak D match, TRBD2 (6 bases). V was shortened by 1 base and J by 3 bases, with 10 bases between the two germline ends. Germline values: CDR1 SEHNR, CDR2 FQNEAQ (reference sequence). The CDR3 is 15 amino acids.

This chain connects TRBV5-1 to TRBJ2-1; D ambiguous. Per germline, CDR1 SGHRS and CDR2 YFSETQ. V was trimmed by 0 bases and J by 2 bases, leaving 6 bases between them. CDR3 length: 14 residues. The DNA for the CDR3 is TGCGCCAGCAGCTTGGTGTTAACCTACAATGAGCAGTTCTTC. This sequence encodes CASSLVLTYNEQFF.

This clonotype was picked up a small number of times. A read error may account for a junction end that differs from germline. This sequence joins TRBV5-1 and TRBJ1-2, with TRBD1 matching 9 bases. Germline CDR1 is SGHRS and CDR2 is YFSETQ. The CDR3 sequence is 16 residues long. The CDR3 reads CASSLEGTGIIYGDTF. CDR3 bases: TGCGCCAGCAGCTTGGAGGGGACAGGGATCATCTATGGCGACACCTTC.

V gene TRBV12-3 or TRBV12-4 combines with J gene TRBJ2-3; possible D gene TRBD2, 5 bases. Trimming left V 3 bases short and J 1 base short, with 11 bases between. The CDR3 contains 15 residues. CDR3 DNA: TGTGCCAGCAGTTTGAGGGAAGTCGGCACAGATACGCAGTATTTT. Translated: CASSLREVGTDTQYF.

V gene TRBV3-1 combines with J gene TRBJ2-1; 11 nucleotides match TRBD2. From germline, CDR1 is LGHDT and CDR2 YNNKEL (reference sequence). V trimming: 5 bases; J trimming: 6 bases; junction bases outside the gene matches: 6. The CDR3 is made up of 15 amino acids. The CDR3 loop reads CASSFPGLAVNEQFF. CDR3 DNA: TGTGCCAGCAGCTTTCCGGGACTAGCGGTCAATGAGCAGTTCTTC.